This TCR beta chain was identified in a study of identical twins' blood T cells. On the study more broadly: Around 50 million reads came from around twelve libraries, six alpha, six beta. Study-level results: Each donor's most abundant TCRbeta clonotypes shared more CDR3 sequences with her twin than unrelated donors.

From the 5' RACE reads, TCRdb called clonotypes with MiXCR, one entry per CDR3 protein. This table holds 300,000 to 400,000 distinct CDR3 sequences, about 28% found once. V was pared by 0 bases and J by 2 bases, with 1 base of the junction left unmatched. Germline values: CDR1 DFQATT, CDR2 SNEGSKA (reference sequence). CDR3 length: 14 amino acids. About this clonotype itself: Its antigen remains unknown.

The source is a woman aged 18-55 years in good health. The rearrangement uses TRBV20-1 and TRBJ2-7; 10 bases map to TRBD2. Sequenced material: PBMCs. This chain's CDR3 is CSAREGLAPYEQYF. CDR3 nucleotide sequence: TGCAGTGCTAGAGAGGGACTAGCGCCCTACGAGCAGTACTTC.